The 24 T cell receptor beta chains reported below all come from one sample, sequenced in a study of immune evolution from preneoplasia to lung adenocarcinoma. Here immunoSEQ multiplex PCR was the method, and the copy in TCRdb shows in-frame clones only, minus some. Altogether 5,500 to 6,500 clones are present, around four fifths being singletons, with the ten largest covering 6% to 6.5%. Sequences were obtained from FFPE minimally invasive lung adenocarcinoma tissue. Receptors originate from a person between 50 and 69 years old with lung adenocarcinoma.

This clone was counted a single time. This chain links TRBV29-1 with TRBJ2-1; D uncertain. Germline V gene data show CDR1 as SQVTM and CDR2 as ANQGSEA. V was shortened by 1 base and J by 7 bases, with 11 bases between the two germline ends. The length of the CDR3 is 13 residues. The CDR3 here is CSVEGTDRNEQFF. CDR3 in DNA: TGCAGCGTTGAAGGGACGGATAGAAATGAGCAGTTCTTC.

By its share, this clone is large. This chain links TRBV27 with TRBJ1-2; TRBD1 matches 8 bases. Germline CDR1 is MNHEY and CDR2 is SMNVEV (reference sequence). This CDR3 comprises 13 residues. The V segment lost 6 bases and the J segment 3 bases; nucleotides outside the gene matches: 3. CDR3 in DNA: TGTGCCAGCAGCCTGGACAGGGACTATGGCTACACCTTC. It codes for CASSLDRDYGYTF.

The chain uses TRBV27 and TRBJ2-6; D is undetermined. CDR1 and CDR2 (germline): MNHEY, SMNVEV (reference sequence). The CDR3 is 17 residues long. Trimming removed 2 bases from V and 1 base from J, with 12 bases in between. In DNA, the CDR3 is TGTGCCAGCAGTTTAGGCGCCGCAGCATCTGGGGCCAACGTCCTGACTTTC. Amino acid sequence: CASSLGAAASGANVLTF.

The CDR3 region has the DNA TGTGCCAGCAGTCCATGGCAGGGCCGAACTGAAGCTTTCTTT. Translating gives CASSPWQGRTEAFF. This rearrangement joins TRBV6-1 to TRBJ1-1; possibly TRBD1 for D (5 bases). Germline V gene sequence: CDR1 MNHNS, CDR2 SASEGT. Trimming took off 5 bases at V and 5 bases at J, with 15 bases between the two ends. This CDR3 contains 14 residues.

Here the CDR3 DNA reads TGTGCCAGCTCACCGAGACAGGGAACGTACGAGCAGTACTTC. Protein product: CASSPRQGTYEQYF. The gene calls are TRBV18 and TRBJ2-7; 7 positions match TRBD1. Per germline, CDR1 KGHSH and CDR2 LQKENI. This CDR3 has 14 amino acids. After removal of 3 bases from V and 4 bases from J, the junction contained 6 bases not matched to a gene.

The chain's CDR3 is CASSNRHNTEAFF. CDR3 sequence (DNA): TGTGCCAGCAGCAACCGACACAACACTGAAGCTTTCTTT. The chain has TRBV5-5 and TRBJ1-1, with D hard to call. The germline gives CDR1 SGHKS, CDR2 YYEKEE (reference sequence). Trimming took 4 bases from V and 2 from J, leaving 9 bases between them. This CDR3 contains 13 residues.

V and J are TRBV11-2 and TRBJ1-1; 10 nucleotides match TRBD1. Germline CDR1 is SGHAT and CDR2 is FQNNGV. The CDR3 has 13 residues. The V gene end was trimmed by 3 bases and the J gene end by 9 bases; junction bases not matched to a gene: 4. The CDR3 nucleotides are TGTGCCAGCAGCTTGGGGGGACAGGGGAAAGCTTTCTTT. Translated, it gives CASSLGGQGKAFF.

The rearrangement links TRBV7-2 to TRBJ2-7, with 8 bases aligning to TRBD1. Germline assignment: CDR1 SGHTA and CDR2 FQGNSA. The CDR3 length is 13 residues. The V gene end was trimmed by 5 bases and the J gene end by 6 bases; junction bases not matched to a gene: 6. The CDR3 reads CASSTRTGREQYF. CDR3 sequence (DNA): TGTGCCAGCAGCACGAGGACAGGGCGCGAGCAGTACTTC.

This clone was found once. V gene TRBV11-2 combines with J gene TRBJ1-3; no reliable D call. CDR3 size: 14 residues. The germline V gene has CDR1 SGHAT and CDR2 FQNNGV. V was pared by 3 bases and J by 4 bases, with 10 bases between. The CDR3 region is CASSFVGMGNTIYF. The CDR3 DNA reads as TGTGCCAGCAGCTTCGTAGGGATGGGAAACACCATATATTTT.

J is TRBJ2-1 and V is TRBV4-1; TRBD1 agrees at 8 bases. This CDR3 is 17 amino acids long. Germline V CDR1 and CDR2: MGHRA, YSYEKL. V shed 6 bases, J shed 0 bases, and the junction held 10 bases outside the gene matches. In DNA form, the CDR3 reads TGCGCCAGCAGAATCGCAGGGGGCCGCAGCTCCTACAATGAGCAGTTCTTC. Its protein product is CASRIAGGRSSYNEQFF.

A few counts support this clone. CDR3: CASSFGGVQNEQFF. CDR3 coding DNA: TGTGCCAGCAGCTTTGGGGGGGTCCAGAATGAGCAGTTCTTC. The V call is TRBV7-6, the J call TRBJ2-1; 7 bases line up with TRBD2. J lost 7 bases, V lost 3 bases, and 6 bases had no gene match. The CDR3 is made up of 14 amino acids. Germline CDR1 SGHVS, CDR2 FNYEAQ.

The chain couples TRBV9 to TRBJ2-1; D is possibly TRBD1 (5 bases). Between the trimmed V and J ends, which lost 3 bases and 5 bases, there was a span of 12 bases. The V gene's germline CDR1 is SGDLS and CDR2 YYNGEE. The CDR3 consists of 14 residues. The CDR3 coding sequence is TGTGCCAGCAGCGCCCGACAGTCCCACAATGAGCAGTTCTTC. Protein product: CASSARQSHNEQFF.

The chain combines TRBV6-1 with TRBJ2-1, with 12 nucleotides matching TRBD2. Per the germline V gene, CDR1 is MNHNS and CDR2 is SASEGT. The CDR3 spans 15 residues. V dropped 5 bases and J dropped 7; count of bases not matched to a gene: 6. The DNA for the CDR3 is TGTGCCAGCAGTCCACTGACTAGCGGGGGTAATGAGCAGTTCTTC. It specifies CASSPLTSGGNEQFF.

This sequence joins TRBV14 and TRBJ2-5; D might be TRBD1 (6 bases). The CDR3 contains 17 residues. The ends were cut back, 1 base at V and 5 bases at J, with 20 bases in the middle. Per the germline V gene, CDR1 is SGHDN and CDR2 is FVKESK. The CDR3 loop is CASSQVPQGSFRETQYF. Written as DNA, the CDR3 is TGTGCCAGCAGCCAAGTTCCTCAGGGGAGTTTTAGGGAGACCCAGTACTTC.

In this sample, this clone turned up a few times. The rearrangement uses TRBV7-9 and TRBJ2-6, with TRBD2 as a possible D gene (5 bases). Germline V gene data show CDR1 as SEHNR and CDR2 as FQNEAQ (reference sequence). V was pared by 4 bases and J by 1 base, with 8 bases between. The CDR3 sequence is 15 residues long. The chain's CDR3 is CASSSGLSGANVLTF. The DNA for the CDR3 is TGTGCCAGCAGCTCGGGGTTATCTGGGGCCAACGTCCTGACTTTC.

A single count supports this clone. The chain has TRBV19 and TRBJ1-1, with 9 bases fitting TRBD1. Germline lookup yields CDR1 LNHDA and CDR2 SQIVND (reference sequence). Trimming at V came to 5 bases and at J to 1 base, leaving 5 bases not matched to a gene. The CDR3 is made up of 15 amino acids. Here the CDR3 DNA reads TGTGCCAGTAGTCCGAGGACAGGGGAGAACACTGAAGCTTTCTTT. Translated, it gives CASSPRTGENTEAFF.

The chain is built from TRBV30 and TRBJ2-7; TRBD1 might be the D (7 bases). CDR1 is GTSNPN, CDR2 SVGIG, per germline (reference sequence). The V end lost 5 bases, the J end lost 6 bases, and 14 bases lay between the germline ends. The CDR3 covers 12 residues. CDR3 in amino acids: CAWEPQGGEQYF. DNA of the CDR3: TGTGCCTGGGAGCCCCAGGGGGGCGAGCAGTACTTC.

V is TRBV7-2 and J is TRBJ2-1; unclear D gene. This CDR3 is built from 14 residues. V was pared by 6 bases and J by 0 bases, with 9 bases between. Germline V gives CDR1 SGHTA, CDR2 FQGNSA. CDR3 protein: CASRPPGSYNEQFF. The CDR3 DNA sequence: TGTGCCAGCAGGCCTCCGGGCTCCTACAATGAGCAGTTCTTC.

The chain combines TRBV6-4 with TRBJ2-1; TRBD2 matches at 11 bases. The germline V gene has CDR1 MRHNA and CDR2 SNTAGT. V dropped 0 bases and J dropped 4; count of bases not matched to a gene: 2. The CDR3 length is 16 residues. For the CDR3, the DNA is TGTGCCAGCAGTGACTCTAGCGGGGGGGATTACAATGAGCAGTTCTTC. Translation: CASSDSSGGDYNEQFF.

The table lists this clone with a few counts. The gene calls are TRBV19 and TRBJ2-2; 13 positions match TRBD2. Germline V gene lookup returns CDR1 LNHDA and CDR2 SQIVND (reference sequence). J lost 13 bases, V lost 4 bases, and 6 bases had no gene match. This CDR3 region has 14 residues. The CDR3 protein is CASSTTSGGTPLFF. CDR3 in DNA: TGTGCCAGTAGTACGACTAGCGGGGGGACTCCGCTGTTTTTT.

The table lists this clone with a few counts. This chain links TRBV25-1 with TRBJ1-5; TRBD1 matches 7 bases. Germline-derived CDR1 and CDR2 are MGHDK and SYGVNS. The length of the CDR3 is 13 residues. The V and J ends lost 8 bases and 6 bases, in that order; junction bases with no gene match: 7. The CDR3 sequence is CASSRGETQPQHF. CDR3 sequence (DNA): TGTGCCAGCTCCAGGGGGGAGACTCAGCCCCAGCATTTT.

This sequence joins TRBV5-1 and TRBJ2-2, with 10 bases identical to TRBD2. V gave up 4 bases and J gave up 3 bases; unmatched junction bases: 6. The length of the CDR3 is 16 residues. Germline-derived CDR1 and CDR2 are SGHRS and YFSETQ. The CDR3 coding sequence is TGCGCCAGCAGCCCCATGGGACTAGCGCACACCGGGGAGCTGTTTTTT. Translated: CASSPMGLAHTGELFF.

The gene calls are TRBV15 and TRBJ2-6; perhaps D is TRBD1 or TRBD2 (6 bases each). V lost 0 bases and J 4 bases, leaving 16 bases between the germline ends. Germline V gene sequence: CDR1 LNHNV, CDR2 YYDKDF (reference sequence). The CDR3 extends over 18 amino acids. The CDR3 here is CATSRDWDGGTGANVLTF. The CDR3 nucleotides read TGTGCCACCAGCAGAGATTGGGACGGCGGGACAGGGGCCAACGTCCTGACTTTC.

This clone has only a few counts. CDR3 loop: CASSPGLAESETQYF. CDR3 in DNA: TGTGCCAGCAGCCCTGGACTAGCGGAGTCAGAGACCCAGTACTTC. The chain couples TRBV5-4 to TRBJ2-5, with 10 positions matching TRBD2. The CDR3 extends over 15 amino acids. Losses at the gene ends were 4 bases for V and 4 bases for J; bases not matched to a gene: 7. The germline V gene encodes CDR1 SGHNT and CDR2 YYREEE (reference sequence).